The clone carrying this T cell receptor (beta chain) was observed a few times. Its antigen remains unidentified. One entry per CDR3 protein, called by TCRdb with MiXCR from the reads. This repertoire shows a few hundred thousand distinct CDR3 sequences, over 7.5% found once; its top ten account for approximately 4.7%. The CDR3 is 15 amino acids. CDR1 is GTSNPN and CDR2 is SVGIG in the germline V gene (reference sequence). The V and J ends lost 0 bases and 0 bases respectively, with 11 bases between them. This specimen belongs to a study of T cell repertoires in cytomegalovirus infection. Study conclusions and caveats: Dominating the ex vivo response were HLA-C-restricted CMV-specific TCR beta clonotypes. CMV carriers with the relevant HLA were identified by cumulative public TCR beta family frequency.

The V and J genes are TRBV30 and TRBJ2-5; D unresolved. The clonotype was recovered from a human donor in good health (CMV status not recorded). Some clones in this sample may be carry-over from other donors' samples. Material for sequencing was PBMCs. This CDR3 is CAWSVLSGYQETQYF. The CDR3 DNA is TGTGCCTGGAGTGTATTATCCGGCTACCAAGAGACCCAGTACTTC.